The T cell receptor (beta chain) described here comes from a study of blood T cell repertoires in COVID-19. Across the whole study: Researchers got acute and convalescent COVID-19 samples from the United States, Italy and Spain. T cells, B-cell-depleted T cells, or PBMCs supplied cDNA or gDNA.

TCRdb's copy holds only in-frame clones and misses some; the assay was immunoSEQ multiplex PCR. The sample has about 74,000 clones, around 78% seen once; the top ten hold around 16%. Germline lookup yields CDR1 MRHNA and CDR2 SNTAGT. Losses at the gene ends were 4 bases for V and 3 bases for J; bases not matched to a gene: 9. CDR3 size: 17 residues. The TCR was taken from a human donor in a cohort sampled during active COVID-19. The rearrangement joins TRBV6-4 to TRBJ2-3, with 11 bases that match TRBD2. The sequenced sample was peripheral blood. The DNA of the CDR3 is TGTGCCAGCAGTGGGGCTAGCGGGAGGAGCGCGACAGATACGCAGTATTTT. Amino acid sequence: CASSGASGRSATDTQYF.